The rows below give T cell receptor beta chains drawn from one sample of a study of blood T cell repertoires in COVID-19. TCRdb keeps only in-frame clones here, not all; method: immunoSEQ multiplex PCR. The sample has under 200,000 clones; 86% are singletons. Material for sequencing was peripheral blood. These receptors all stem from a woman of 80 years or more in a cohort sampled during active or convalescent COVID-19. CDR3s include the opening cysteine and the closing phenylalanine or tryptophan. A D gene is named only where the DNA matches it firmly. Only part of the rows carry a size: once, few, many, or a class if the clone is expanded.

V gene: TRBV30
D gene: NA
J gene: TRBJ1-6
clone size: NA
CDR3 length: 15
CDR3 protein: CAWTLPGRVLSPLHF
CDR3 DNA: TGTGCCTGGACCTTACCCGGCAGGGTACTGTCACCCCTCCACTTT

V gene: TRBV2
D gene: TRBD1
J gene: TRBJ1-2
clone size: few
CDR3 length: 13
CDR3 protein: CASSVDRGSGYTF
CDR3 DNA: TGTGCCAGCAGTGTCGACAGGGGGTCTGGCTACACCTTC

V gene: TRBV24-1
D gene: NA
J gene: TRBJ2-1
clone size: NA
CDR3 length: 12
CDR3 protein: CATSDFLGGQFF
CDR3 DNA: TGTGCCACCAGTGACTTCCTGGGGGGGCAGTTCTTC

V gene: TRBV11-3
D gene: NA
J gene: TRBJ1-2
clone size: NA
CDR3 length: 12
CDR3 protein: CASSLDTYGYTF
CDR3 DNA: TGTGCCAGCAGCTTGGACACCTATGGCTACACCTTC

V gene: TRBV12-5
D gene: NA
J gene: TRBJ2-1
clone size: NA
CDR3 length: 13
CDR3 protein: CASGLVRGNEQFF
CDR3 DNA: TGTGCTAGTGGTTTAGTCAGGGGTAATGAGCAGTTCTTC

V gene: TRBV3-1/TRBV3-2
D gene: TRBD1
J gene: TRBJ1-6
clone size: NA
CDR3 length: 18
CDR3 protein: CASSQDLVNRGGNSPLHF
CDR3 DNA: TGTGCCAGCAGCCAAGATCTTGTGAACAGGGGGGGAAATTCACCCCTCCACTTT

V gene: TRBV5-6
D gene: NA
J gene: TRBJ1-5
clone size: NA
CDR3 length: 15
CDR3 protein: CASSRRGYSNQPQHF
CDR3 DNA: TGTGCCAGCTCTCGGAGGGGCTATAGCAATCAGCCCCAGCATTTT

V gene: TRBV5-1
D gene: TRBD2
J gene: TRBJ2-1
clone size: NA
CDR3 length: 16
CDR3 protein: CASKGGREGSYNEQFF
CDR3 DNA: TGCGCCAGCAAAGGGGGGCGGGAGGGCTCCTACAATGAGCAGTTCTTC

V gene: TRBV11-3
D gene: NA
J gene: TRBJ1-5
clone size: NA
CDR3 length: 13
CDR3 protein: CASSSGQGQPQHF
CDR3 DNA: TGTGCCAGCAGCAGTGGGCAGGGTCAGCCCCAGCATTTT

V gene: TRBV19
D gene: TRBD1
J gene: TRBJ1-2
clone size: NA
CDR3 length: 14
CDR3 protein: CASSTDRARYGYTF
CDR3 DNA: TGTGCCAGTAGTACGGACAGGGCGCGCTATGGCTACACCTTC

V gene: TRBV28
D gene: NA
J gene: TRBJ2-5
clone size: NA
CDR3 length: 13
CDR3 protein: CASSLSGTETQYF
CDR3 DNA: TGTGCCAGCAGTTTGAGTGGGACTGAGACCCAGTACTTC

V gene: TRBV7-7
D gene: TRBD2
J gene: TRBJ2-1
clone size: NA
CDR3 length: 19
CDR3 protein: CASSAASGETERSYNEQFF
CDR3 DNA: TGTGCTAGCAGCGCCGCTAGCGGGGAAACTGAAAGGTCCTACAATGAGCAGTTCTTC

V gene: TRBV7-2
D gene: TRBD1
J gene: TRBJ1-2
clone size: NA
CDR3 length: 12
CDR3 protein: CASRGQGLGYTF
CDR3 DNA: TGTGCCAGCAGAGGACAGGGTCTGGGCTACACCTTC

V gene: TRBV2
D gene: TRBD1
J gene: TRBJ1-4
clone size: NA
CDR3 length: 13
CDR3 protein: CATLQGVREKLFF
CDR3 DNA: TGTGCCACCCTACAGGGGGTGAGGGAAAAACTGTTTTTT

V gene: TRBV5-6
D gene: TRBD2
J gene: TRBJ2-3
clone size: NA
CDR3 length: 16
CDR3 protein: CASSPWGTRGTDTQYF
CDR3 DNA: TGTGCCAGCAGCCCCTGGGGGACTAGGGGCACAGATACGCAGTATTTT

V gene: TRBV27
D gene: NA
J gene: TRBJ1-2
clone size: NA
CDR3 length: 14
CDR3 protein: CASRSYDSLDGYTF
CDR3 DNA: TGTGCCAGCAGATCATACGACAGTCTTGATGGCTACACCTTC

V gene: TRBV18
D gene: NA
J gene: TRBJ1-3
clone size: NA
CDR3 length: 15
CDR3 protein: CASSPTADSGNTIYF
CDR3 DNA: TGTGCCAGCTCACCGACGGCGGACTCTGGAAACACCATATATTTT

V gene: TRBV6-1
D gene: TRBD1
J gene: TRBJ2-3
clone size: NA
CDR3 length: 14
CDR3 protein: CASSFTGGGDTQYF
CDR3 DNA: TGTGCCAGCAGTTTTACAGGGGGCGGCGATACGCAGTATTTT

V gene: TRBV27
D gene: NA
J gene: TRBJ2-6
clone size: NA
CDR3 length: 18
CDR3 protein: CASSYVHGGLTGANVLTF
CDR3 DNA: TGTGCCAGCAGTTACGTCCACGGGGGGCTAACTGGGGCCAACGTCCTGACTTTC

V gene: TRBV11-2
D gene: NA
J gene: TRBJ1-3
clone size: NA
CDR3 length: 16
CDR3 protein: CASSLVASHSGNTIYF
CDR3 DNA: TGTGCCAGCAGCTTAGTGGCCTCACACTCTGGAAACACCATATATTTT

V gene: TRBV28
D gene: TRBD2
J gene: TRBJ2-5
clone size: NA
CDR3 length: 16
CDR3 protein: CASSPFDLAGLETQYF
CDR3 DNA: TGTGCCAGCAGCCCATTTGACCTAGCGGGGTTGGAGACCCAGTACTTC

V gene: TRBV2
D gene: NA
J gene: TRBJ1-4
clone size: NA
CDR3 length: 15
CDR3 protein: CASSESGGYNEKLFF
CDR3 DNA: TGTGCCAGCAGTGAATCCGGAGGTTATAATGAAAAACTGTTTTTT

V gene: TRBV20-1
D gene: TRBD1
J gene: TRBJ1-2
clone size: NA
CDR3 length: 11
CDR3 protein: CSAAGGKGYTF
CDR3 DNA: TGCAGTGCCGCAGGGGGGAAAGGCTACACCTTC

V gene: TRBV5-4
D gene: TRBD1
J gene: TRBJ2-7
clone size: few
CDR3 length: 16
CDR3 protein: CASSPMQGDRGYEQYF
CDR3 DNA: TGTGCCAGCAGCCCGATGCAAGGGGACAGGGGCTACGAGCAGTACTTC

V gene: TRBV7-2
D gene: TRBD1
J gene: TRBJ2-1
clone size: NA
CDR3 length: 18
CDR3 protein: CASSLGAPGQGAVSEQFF
CDR3 DNA: TGTGCCAGCAGCTTAGGGGCCCCGGGACAGGGGGCTGTCAGCGAGCAGTTCTTC

V gene: TRBV9
D gene: NA
J gene: TRBJ2-5
clone size: NA
CDR3 length: 16
CDR3 protein: CASSVGWEAEQETQYF
CDR3 DNA: TGTGCCAGCAGCGTAGGATGGGAGGCCGAACAAGAGACCCAGTACTTC

V gene: TRBV19
D gene: NA
J gene: TRBJ1-6
clone size: NA
CDR3 length: 15
CDR3 protein: CASGGGLWDNSPLHF
CDR3 DNA: TGTGCCAGTGGTGGCGGTTTATGGGATAATTCACCCCTCCACTTT

V gene: TRBV30
D gene: NA
J gene: TRBJ2-1
clone size: few
CDR3 length: 11
CDR3 protein: CAWSPVDEQFF
CDR3 DNA: TGTGCCTGGAGTCCGGTGGATGAGCAGTTCTTC

V gene: TRBV28
D gene: TRBD1
J gene: TRBJ2-2
clone size: NA
CDR3 length: 17
CDR3 protein: CASSPQGARFYFRELFF
CDR3 DNA: TGTGCCAGCAGTCCACAGGGGGCGCGATTTTATTTCCGGGAGCTGTTTTTT

V gene: TRBV24-1
D gene: NA
J gene: TRBJ1-2
clone size: NA
CDR3 length: 13
CDR3 protein: CATSVAGASGYTF
CDR3 DNA: TGTGCCACCAGTGTCGCAGGGGCGTCTGGCTACACCTTC

V gene: TRBV25-1
D gene: TRBD1
J gene: TRBJ1-2
clone size: NA
CDR3 length: 16
CDR3 protein: CASSEVGDRHPSSYTF
CDR3 DNA: TGTGCCAGCAGTGAGGTGGGGGACAGGCATCCCAGTAGCTACACCTTC

V gene: TRBV27
D gene: NA
J gene: TRBJ2-4
clone size: once
CDR3 length: 15
CDR3 protein: CASSLSGGTKNIQYF
CDR3 DNA: TGTGCCAGCAGTTTATCCGGGGGAACCAAAAACATTCAGTACTTC

V gene: TRBV4-3
D gene: NA
J gene: TRBJ1-2
clone size: NA
CDR3 length: 16
CDR3 protein: CASSQDNRFSNYGYTF
CDR3 DNA: TGCGCCAGCAGCCAAGATAATCGATTTAGTAACTATGGCTACACCTTC

V gene: TRBV30
D gene: NA
J gene: TRBJ1-1
clone size: NA
CDR3 length: 15
CDR3 protein: CAWRVRMWRNTEAFF
CDR3 DNA: TGTGCCTGGAGAGTGCGGATGTGGAGGAACACTGAAGCTTTCTTT

V gene: TRBV4-1
D gene: NA
J gene: TRBJ1-2
clone size: NA
CDR3 length: 15
CDR3 protein: CASSHLGLPNYGYTF
CDR3 DNA: TGCGCCAGCAGCCATCTGGGACTGCCTAACTATGGCTACACCTTC

V gene: TRBV11-2
D gene: NA
J gene: TRBJ2-7
clone size: once
CDR3 length: 13
CDR3 protein: CASSLAPIYEQYF
CDR3 DNA: TGTGCCAGCAGCTTAGCCCCCATTTACGAGCAGTACTTC

V gene: TRBV7-7
D gene: NA
J gene: TRBJ2-1
clone size: few
CDR3 length: 17
CDR3 protein: CASSLAAGTTLQGEQFF
CDR3 DNA: TGTGCCAGCAGCTTAGCCGCAGGGACTACCCTACAGGGTGAGCAGTTCTTC

V gene: TRBV28
D gene: NA
J gene: TRBJ2-5
clone size: NA
CDR3 length: 12
CDR3 protein: CASSLPPDPGDF
CDR3 DNA: TGTGCCAGCAGTTTACCTCCGGACCCCGGGGACTTC

V gene: TRBV9
D gene: TRBD1
J gene: TRBJ1-6
clone size: NA
CDR3 length: 15
CDR3 protein: CASSAMTGDGSPLHF
CDR3 DNA: TGTGCCAGCAGCGCCATGACAGGGGATGGTTCACCCCTCCACTTT

V gene: TRBV7-9
D gene: TRBD1
J gene: TRBJ1-3
clone size: NA
CDR3 length: 15
CDR3 protein: CASSWDRNSGNTIYF
CDR3 DNA: TGTGCCAGCAGCTGGGACAGAAACTCTGGAAACACCATATATTTT

V gene: TRBV25-1
D gene: TRBD1
J gene: TRBJ1-4
clone size: NA
CDR3 length: 17
CDR3 protein: CASSARRGLGTNEKLFF
CDR3 DNA: TGTGCCAGCAGTGCCCGCAGGGGGCTAGGGACTAATGAAAAACTGTTTTTT

V gene: TRBV30
D gene: NA
J gene: TRBJ2-5
clone size: NA
CDR3 length: 15
CDR3 protein: CAWSVLGTGQETQYF
CDR3 DNA: TGTGCCTGGAGTGTACTTGGGACTGGCCAAGAGACCCAGTACTTC

V gene: TRBV6-2/TRBV6-3
D gene: NA
J gene: TRBJ1-5
clone size: NA
CDR3 length: 18
CDR3 protein: CASSTPRGISYSNQPQHF
CDR3 DNA: TGTGCCAGCAGTACCCCGCGCGGCATAAGTTATAGCAATCAGCCCCAGCATTTT